A selection of T cell receptor beta chains follows, all from one sample in a study of beta chain features in type 1 diabetes. Produced via immunoSEQ multiplex PCR; TCRdb's table is partial and in-frame only. This repertoire shows some 150,000 clones, more than 9.5% found once; its top ten account for 2% to 2.5%. The sample taken for sequencing was central memory CD4+ T cells from blood. All receptors derive from a man between 18 and 29 years old in good health. Both conserved end residues are part of each CDR3. A D gene is named only where the DNA matches it firmly. Size is stated for part of the rows, as once, few or many counts, or as a class when the clone is expanded.

abundance,len,v_gene,d_gene,j_gene,CDR3aa,CDR3nt
.,16,TRBV7-2,TRBD2,TRBJ2-1,CASSLSGGNSYNEQFF,TGTGCCAGCAGCCTGAGCGGGGGCAACTCCTACAATGAGCAGTTCTTC
few,15,TRBV6-5,.,TRBJ2-3,CASSYSGRSTDTQYF,TGTGCCAGCAGTTACTCGGGAAGGAGCACAGATACGCAGTATTTT
.,16,TRBV7-2,TRBD1,TRBJ2-7,CASSSGGPGQGGRQYF,TGTGCCAGCAGCTCCGGCGGACCGGGACAGGGCGGTCGGCAGTACTTC
few,15,TRBV27,TRBD1,TRBJ1-2,CATRGTGSSNYGYTF,TGTGCCACCCGGGGGACAGGGTCCTCGAACTATGGCTACACCTTC
.,13,TRBV7-2,.,TRBJ2-1,CATYLGLAHEQFF,TGTGCCACATACCTGGGGCTAGCCCATGAGCAGTTCTTC
few,15,TRBV18,TRBD1,TRBJ2-7,CASSPAGTGDHEQYF,TGTGCCAGCTCACCAGCCGGAACAGGGGATCACGAGCAGTACTTC
few,15,TRBV30,.,TRBJ2-3,CAWSVRARVTDTQYF,TGTGCCTGGAGTGTACGGGCTAGGGTCACAGATACGCAGTATTTT
few,14,TRBV28,TRBD1,TRBJ2-7,CASSIRTGEPEQYF,TGTGCCAGCAGTATTCGGACAGGGGAACCCGAGCAGTACTTC
.,19,TRBV4-2,TRBD2,TRBJ2-2,CASSQDRASGGTPAGELFF,TGTGCCAGCAGCCAAGATCGGGCTAGCGGGGGTACTCCCGCCGGGGAGCTGTTTTTT
few,13,TRBV7-2,.,TRBJ2-7,CASSLIRGREQYF,TGTGCCAGCAGCTTAATCAGGGGCCGGGAGCAGTACTTC
many,15,TRBV10-3,TRBD1,TRBJ2-2,CAIRAGGGLTGELFF,TGTGCCATCAGGGCAGGGGGCGGCTTGACCGGGGAGCTGTTTTTT
.,14,TRBV30,TRBD1,TRBJ2-3,CAWTRDRGTDTQYF,TGTGCCTGGACGAGGGACAGGGGGACAGATACGCAGTATTTT
few,16,TRBV27,.,TRBJ2-2,CASSLRAGSNTGELFF,TGTGCCAGCAGTTTAAGGGCGGGGTCGAACACCGGGGAGCTGTTTTTT
many,16,TRBV5-1,.,TRBJ2-5,CASSAGQPGMTETQYF,TGCGCCAGCAGCGCCGGACAGCCTGGTATGACGGAGACCCAGTACTTC
.,15,TRBV5-1,.,TRBJ2-5,CASSLMLRLGETQYF,TGCGCCAGCAGCTTGATGTTACGACTAGGAGAGACCCAGTACTTC